What follows describes a single TCR beta chain. Its target antigen remains unknown. The sample holds no much larger clone one base away, and base qualities are not on file. Trimming leaves V shorter by 4 bases and J shorter by 5 bases, with the junction holding 10 bases beyond the gene matches. Including cysteine and phenylalanine, the CDR3 has 14 amino acids. Just the 42-base CDR3 DNA is kept, in frame starting at base 1. For CDR1 and CDR2, the germline V gene (reference sequence) lists GTSNPN and SVGIG. This specimen belongs to a study of T-cell reconstitution after alpha-beta-depleted transplantation in children (dated by TCRdb to the mid-2010s). Study-wide context: T-cell immune reconstitution after TCRalphabeta/CD19-depleted allogeneic hematopoietic cell transplantation in children was quantitatively tracked in the study by means of TCR repertoire profiling. Study-wide findings and limitations: Over the following months the frequencies of hyperexpanded clones went down, and after one year T-cell counts and TCRbeta diversity were mostly credited to newly produced T cells. Apparently early alphabetaT-cell count recovery about two months after transplant reportedly relied on only several hundred rapidly expanded clones derived from non-depleted graft cells. In some patients, the high TCRbeta diversity seen at day 60 was put down to recipient T cells and intrathymic progenitors that had survived conditioning.

The treatment or condition tag for this specimen amounts to: allogeneic hematopoietic cell transplantation with graft depleted of TCRalphabeta T cells and CD19 B cells. Transplant recipients were children who received TCRalphabeta/CD19-depleted allogeneic hematopoietic cell grafts. Libraries were constructed by PCR. TCRdb names Illumina HiSeq 2500 as the instrument used. TCR libraries were prepared with molecular barcoding, using unique molecular identifiers to normalize TCRbeta repertoire quantification. The public reads were reprocessed in TCRdb via fastp at Q25 and MiXCR, keeping in-frame beta chains. Here each entry gathers all rows of one CDR3 protein and keeps the most common genes and DNA. This sample holds about 580,000 distinct CDR3 sequences; 25% to 30% were observed only once. About 35% of the sample is taken by the ten largest.

The sample in question was PBMCs, obtained before TCRalphabeta/CD19-depleted stem cell transplant. This chain joins TRBV30 to TRBJ1-1, and TRBD1 matches 7 of the central bases. The sequence was obtained from a boy under three years old with Wiskott-Aldrich syndrome, due to receive a stem cell transplant. The DNA reads TGTGCCTGGAATCTGGGACAGATAAAGACTGAAGCTTTCTTT. Its amino acids are CAWNLGQIKTEAFF.